The 7 T cell receptor beta chains given below trace back to one sample, sequenced in a study of cytomegalovirus exposure and HLA in healthy donors. The PCR was carried out with 60 Vbeta primers and 13 Jbeta primers. Measured with immunoSEQ multiplex PCR; TCRdb has only the in-frame clones, and not every one. The sample carries about 200,000 clones, approximately 85% recorded once. Sequenced sample: PBMCs. Every receptor here comes from a woman between 50 and 59 years old in good health and CMV-seronegative.

The rearrangement uses TRBV7-2 and TRBJ2-7; 7 bases match TRBD1. V shed 7 bases, J shed 1 base, and the junction held 16 bases outside the gene matches. There are 17 residues in the CDR3. Per germline, CDR1 SGHTA and CDR2 FQGNSA. This CDR3 reads CASTAYTGASGSYEQYF. In DNA form, the CDR3 reads TGTGCCAGCACCGCATATACAGGGGCATCAGGATCCTACGAGCAGTACTTC.

The chain employs TRBV4-2 and TRBJ2-4; perhaps TRBD1 as D (7 bases). Germline V CDR1 and CDR2: LGHNA, YNFKEQ. The CDR3 covers 17 residues. V lost 4 bases to trimming and J lost 8 bases, with 24 bases between them. CDR3 residues: CASSPRTGVLGGDIQYF. DNA for the CDR3: TGTGCCAGCAGCCCACGGACAGGAGTTTTAGGAGGGGACATTCAGTACTTC.

This chain joins TRBV4-1 and TRBJ2-7; TRBD1 matches at 10 bases. CDR3 length: 15 amino acids. J gave up 2 bases and V 6 bases, and 7 bases lay outside the gene matches. The germline CDR1 and CDR2 sequences are MGHRA and YSYEKL. Here the CDR3 DNA reads TGCGCCAGCAGTTCTTCCGGGACAGGGGCCTACGAGCAGTACTTC. Translating gives CASSSSGTGAYEQYF.

This rearrangement joins TRBV28 to TRBJ2-5; D gene unclear. The CDR3 is made up of 14 amino acids. Germline V gives CDR1 MDHEN, CDR2 SYDVKM. Trimming took off 6 bases at V and 4 bases at J, with 15 bases between the two ends. CDR3 DNA sequence: TGTGCCAGCAGAACGACACAACGCCCAGAGACCCAGTACTTC. Translating gives CASRTTQRPETQYF. The full variable domain, with the rest looked up from reference TRBV28 and TRBJ2-5, is DVKVTQSSRYLVKRTGEKVFLECVQDMDHENMFWYRQDPGLGLRLIYFSYDVKMKEKGDIPEGYSVSREKKERFSLILESASTNQTSMYLCASRTTQRPETQYFGPGTRLLVL.

This clone has more than one count but fewer than ten. Written as DNA, the CDR3 is TGTGCCAGCAGCCCCAGACTAGCGGGAGGGGCCGGGGAGCTGTTTTTT. Protein product: CASSPRLAGGAGELFF. The chain combines TRBV7-3 with TRBJ2-2; 14 nucleotides agree with TRBD2. The CDR3 is 16 residues long. CDR1 is SGHTA and CDR2 is FQGTGA in the germline V gene. Germline trimming cut 5 bases from V and 6 bases from J; bases unmatched to any gene: 5.

This rearrangement joins TRBV5-4 to TRBJ2-5, with 12 bases matching TRBD2. The CDR3 runs 16 residues. J was trimmed by 3 bases and V by 6 bases; bases with no gene match: 9. The germline V gene has CDR1 SGHNT and CDR2 YYREEE (reference sequence). The CDR3, as DNA: TGTGCCAGCAAGCGTCTAGCGGGAGGGCCGGAAGAGACCCAGTACTTC. This gives the protein CASKRLAGGPEETQYF.

This clone was detected a few times. This chain links TRBV5-8 with TRBJ1-5; possible D gene TRBD1, 6 bases. The germline V gene encodes CDR1 SGHTS and CDR2 YDEGEE. V was trimmed by 3 bases and J by 6 bases, leaving 13 bases between them. This CDR3 is built from 14 residues. The CDR3 bases are TGTGCCAGCAGCTCGGACAGTCGGGTTCAGCCCCAGCATTTT. Protein product: CASSSDSRVQPQHF.